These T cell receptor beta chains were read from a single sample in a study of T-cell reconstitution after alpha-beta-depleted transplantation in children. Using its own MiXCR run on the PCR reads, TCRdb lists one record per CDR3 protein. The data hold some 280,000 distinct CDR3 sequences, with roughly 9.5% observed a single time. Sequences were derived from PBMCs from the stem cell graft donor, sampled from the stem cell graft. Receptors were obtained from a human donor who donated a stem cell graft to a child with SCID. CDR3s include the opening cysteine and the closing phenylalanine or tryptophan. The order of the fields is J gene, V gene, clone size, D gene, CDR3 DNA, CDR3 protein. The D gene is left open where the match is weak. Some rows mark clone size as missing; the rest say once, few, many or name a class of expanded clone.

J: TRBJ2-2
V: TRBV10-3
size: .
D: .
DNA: TGTGCCATCAATCGTAGCGGGGAGCTGTTTTTT
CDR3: CAINRSGELFF

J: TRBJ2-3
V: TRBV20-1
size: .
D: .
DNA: TGCAGTGCTACCCGCGAGGAAAGCACAGATACGCAGTATTTT
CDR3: CSATREESTDTQYF

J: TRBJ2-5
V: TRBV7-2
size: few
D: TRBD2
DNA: TGTGCCAGCAGCACGGGACTAGCCGTGGTTGCGGAGACCCAGTACTTC
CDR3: CASSTGLAVVAETQYF

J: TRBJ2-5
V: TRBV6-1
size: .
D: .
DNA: TGTGCCAGCAGTCCACTAGCAACCAAAGAGACCCAGTACTTC
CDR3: CASSPLATKETQYF

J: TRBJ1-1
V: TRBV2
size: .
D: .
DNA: TGTGCCAGCAGTGGCGAGGGGAGGGAGAGGACTGAAGCTTTCTTT
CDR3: CASSGEGRERTEAFF

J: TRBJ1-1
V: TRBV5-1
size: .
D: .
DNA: TGCGCCAGCAGCTTGGGTAGGGAGAACACTGAAGCTTTCTTT
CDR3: CASSLGRENTEAFF

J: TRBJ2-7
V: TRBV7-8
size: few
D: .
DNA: TGTGCCAGCAGCTTAGTTCTGGGAGGAGCCGAGCAGTACTTC
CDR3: CASSLVLGGAEQYF

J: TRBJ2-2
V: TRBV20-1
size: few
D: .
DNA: TGCAGTGCTCCCGACTATACCGAGGAGCTGTTTTTT
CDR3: CSAPDYTEELFF

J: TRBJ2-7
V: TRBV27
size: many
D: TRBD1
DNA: TGTGCCAGCAGTTTATCGGGACAGTCCTACGAGCAGTACTTC
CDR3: CASSLSGQSYEQYF

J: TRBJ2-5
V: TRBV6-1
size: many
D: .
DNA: TGTGCCAGCGGAGCCGGACGTCAACTGGGGACCCAGTACTTC
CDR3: CASGAGRQLGTQYF

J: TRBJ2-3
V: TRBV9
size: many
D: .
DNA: TGTGCCAGCAGCGTAGCAGATACGCAGTATTTT
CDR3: CASSVADTQYF

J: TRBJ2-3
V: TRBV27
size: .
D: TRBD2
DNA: TGTGCCGGCCAGGGGAACACGCTAGCGGGGGGGCCGGATAGCACAGATACGCAGTATTTT
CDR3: CAGQGNTLAGGPDSTDTQYF

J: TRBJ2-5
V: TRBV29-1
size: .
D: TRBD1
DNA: TGCAGCGTGGGACAGACGTACCAAGAGACCCAGTACTTC
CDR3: CSVGQTYQETQYF

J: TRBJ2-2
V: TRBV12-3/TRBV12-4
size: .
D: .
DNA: TGTGCCAGCAGCCCTCCAGGCGGGGGCGGGAGGGAGCTGTTTTTT
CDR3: CASSPPGGGGRELFF

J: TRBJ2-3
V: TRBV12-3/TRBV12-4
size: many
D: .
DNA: TGTGCCAGCAGTCCCAAAGAGAGCAGCGGAGAGGACACAGATACGCAGTATTTT
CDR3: CASSPKESSGEDTDTQYF

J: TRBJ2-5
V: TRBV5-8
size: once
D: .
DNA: TGTGCCAGCAGCTTGCGGCCGGGTGGGGAGACCCAGTACTTC
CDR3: CASSLRPGGETQYF

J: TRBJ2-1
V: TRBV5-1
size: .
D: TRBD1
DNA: TGCGCCAGCAGCTTCAACGGACAGGGGGCTCGGGAGCAGTTCTTC
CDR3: CASSFNGQGAREQFF

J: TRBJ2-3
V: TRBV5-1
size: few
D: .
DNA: TGCGCCAGCAGCATTAGACTCGCTAGCACAGATACGCAGTATTTT
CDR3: CASSIRLASTDTQYF

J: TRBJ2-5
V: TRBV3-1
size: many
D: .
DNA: TGTGCCAGCAGCCAAGACGGCGGCCTGACCCAGTACTTC
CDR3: CASSQDGGLTQYF

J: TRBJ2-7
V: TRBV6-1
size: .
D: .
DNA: TGTGCCAGCAGTCGCTCAGATAGGGTCCCTACCTACGAGCAGTACTTC
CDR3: CASSRSDRVPTYEQYF

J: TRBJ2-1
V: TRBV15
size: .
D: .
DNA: TGTGCCACCAGCAGGGGAGGCTCCTACAATGAGCAGTTCTTC
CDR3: CATSRGGSYNEQFF

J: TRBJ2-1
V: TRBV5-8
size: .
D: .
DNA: TGTGCTGCCCAGCCCACCGCGAGCTCCTACAATGAGCAGTTCTTC
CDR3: CAAQPTASSYNEQFF

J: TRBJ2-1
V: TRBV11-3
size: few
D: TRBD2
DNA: TGTGCCAGCAGCTCCCGACTAGCGGGGGGGCAAGAGCAGTTCTTC
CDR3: CASSSRLAGGQEQFF

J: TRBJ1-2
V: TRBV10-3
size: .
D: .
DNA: TGTGCCATCAGTACAGCACTGTATGGCTACACCTTC
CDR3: CAISTALYGYTF